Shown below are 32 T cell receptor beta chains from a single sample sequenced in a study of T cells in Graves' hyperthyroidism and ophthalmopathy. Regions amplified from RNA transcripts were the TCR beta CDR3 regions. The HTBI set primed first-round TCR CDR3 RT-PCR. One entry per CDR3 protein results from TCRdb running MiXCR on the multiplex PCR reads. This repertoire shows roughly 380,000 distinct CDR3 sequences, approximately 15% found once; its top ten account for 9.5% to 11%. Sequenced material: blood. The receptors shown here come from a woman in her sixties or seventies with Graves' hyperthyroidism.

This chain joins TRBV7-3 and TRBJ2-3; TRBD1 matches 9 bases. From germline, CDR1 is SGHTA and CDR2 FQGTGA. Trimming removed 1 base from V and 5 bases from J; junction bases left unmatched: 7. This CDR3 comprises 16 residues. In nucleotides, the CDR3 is TGTGCCAGCAGCTTAAGCCCGGGACAGGGAGAAGATACGCAGTATTTT. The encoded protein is CASSLSPGQGEDTQYF.

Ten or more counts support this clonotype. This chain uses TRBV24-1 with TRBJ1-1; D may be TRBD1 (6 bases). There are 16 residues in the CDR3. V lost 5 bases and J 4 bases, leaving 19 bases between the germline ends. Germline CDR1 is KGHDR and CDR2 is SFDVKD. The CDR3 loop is CATSAQGSGPSTEAFF. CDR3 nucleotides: TGTGCCACCAGTGCCCAGGGGTCGGGGCCGAGCACTGAAGCTTTCTTT.

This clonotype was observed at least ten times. CDR3 loop: CSAPGRREDTQYF. The CDR3 DNA is TGCAGTGCTCCCGGTCGTCGAGAGGATACGCAGTATTTT. V gene TRBV20-1 combines with J gene TRBJ2-3; D unclear. CDR3 length: 13 residues. Germline V gives CDR1 DFQATT, CDR2 SNEGSKA (reference sequence). Trimming stripped 5 bases from V and 6 bases from J, with 15 bases between.

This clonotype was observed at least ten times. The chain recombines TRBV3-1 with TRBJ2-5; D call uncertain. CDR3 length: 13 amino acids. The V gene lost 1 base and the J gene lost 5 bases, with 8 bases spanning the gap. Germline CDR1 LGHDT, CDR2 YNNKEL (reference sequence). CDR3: CASSQGGRETQYF. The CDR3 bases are TGTGCCAGCAGCCAAGGGGGTCGGGAGACCCAGTACTTC.

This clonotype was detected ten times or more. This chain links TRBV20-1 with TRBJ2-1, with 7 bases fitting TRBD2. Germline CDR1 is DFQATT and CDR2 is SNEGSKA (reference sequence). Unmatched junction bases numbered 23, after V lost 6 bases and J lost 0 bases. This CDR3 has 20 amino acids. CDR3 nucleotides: TGCAGTGCAAATCTGCCTATCCGGGACTACCTAGATCCCTCCTACAATGAGCAGTTCTTC. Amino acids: CSANLPIRDYLDPSYNEQFF.

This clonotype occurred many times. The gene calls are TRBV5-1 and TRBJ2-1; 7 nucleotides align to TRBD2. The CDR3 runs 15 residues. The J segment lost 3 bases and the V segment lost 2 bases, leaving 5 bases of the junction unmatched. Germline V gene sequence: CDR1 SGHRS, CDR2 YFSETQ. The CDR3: CASSLLSGGYNEQFF. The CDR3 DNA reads TGCGCCAGCAGCTTACTATCGGGGGGCTACAATGAGCAGTTCTTC. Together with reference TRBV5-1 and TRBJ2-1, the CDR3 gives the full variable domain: KAGVTQTPRYLIKTRGQQVTLSCSPISGHRSVSWYQQTPGQGLQFLFEYFSETQRNKGNFPGRFSGRQFSNSRSEMNVSTLELGDSALYLCASSLLSGGYNEQFFGPGTRLTVL.

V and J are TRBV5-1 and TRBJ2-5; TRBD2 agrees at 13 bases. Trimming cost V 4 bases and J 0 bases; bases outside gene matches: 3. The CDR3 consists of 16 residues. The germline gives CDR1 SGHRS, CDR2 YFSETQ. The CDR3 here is CASSRTSGSNQETQYF. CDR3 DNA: TGCGCCAGCAGCCGGACTAGCGGGAGCAACCAAGAGACCCAGTACTTC.

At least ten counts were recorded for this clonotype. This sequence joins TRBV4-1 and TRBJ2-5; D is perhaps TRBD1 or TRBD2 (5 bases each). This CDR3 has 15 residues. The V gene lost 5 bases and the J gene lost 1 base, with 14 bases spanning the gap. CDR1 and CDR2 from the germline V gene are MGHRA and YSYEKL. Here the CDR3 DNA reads TGCGCCAGCAGCAACCGGCCGGGACCCCAAGAGACCCAGTACTTC. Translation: CASSNRPGPQETQYF.

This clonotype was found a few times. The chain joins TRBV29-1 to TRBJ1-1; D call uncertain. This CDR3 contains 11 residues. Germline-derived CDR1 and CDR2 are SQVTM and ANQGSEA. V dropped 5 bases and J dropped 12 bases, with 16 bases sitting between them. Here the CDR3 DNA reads TGCAGCGTTCCCGGGCACGAGAAAACTTTCTTT. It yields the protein CSVPGHEKTFF.

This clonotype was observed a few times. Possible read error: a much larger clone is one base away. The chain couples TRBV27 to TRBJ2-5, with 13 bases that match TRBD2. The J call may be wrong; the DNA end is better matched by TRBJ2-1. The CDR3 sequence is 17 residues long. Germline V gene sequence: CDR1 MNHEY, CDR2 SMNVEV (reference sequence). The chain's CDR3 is CASSPIGLAGASETQFF. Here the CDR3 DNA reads TGTGCCAGCAGTCCCATCGGACTAGCGGGAGCTTCGGAGACCCAGTTCTTC.

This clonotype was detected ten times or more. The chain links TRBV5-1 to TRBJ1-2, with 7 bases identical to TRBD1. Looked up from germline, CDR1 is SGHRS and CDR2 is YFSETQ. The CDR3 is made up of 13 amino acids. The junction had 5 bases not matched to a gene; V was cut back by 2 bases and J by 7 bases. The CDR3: CASSFQGGGGYTF. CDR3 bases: TGCGCCAGCAGCTTTCAAGGGGGCGGTGGCTACACCTTC.

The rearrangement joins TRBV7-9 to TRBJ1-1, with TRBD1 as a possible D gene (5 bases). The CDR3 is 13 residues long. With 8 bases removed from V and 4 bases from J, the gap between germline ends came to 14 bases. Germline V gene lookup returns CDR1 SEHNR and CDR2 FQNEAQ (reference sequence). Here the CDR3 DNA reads TGTGCCAGCGTTGCGATGGGACGCACTGAAGCTTTCTTT. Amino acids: CASVAMGRTEAFF.

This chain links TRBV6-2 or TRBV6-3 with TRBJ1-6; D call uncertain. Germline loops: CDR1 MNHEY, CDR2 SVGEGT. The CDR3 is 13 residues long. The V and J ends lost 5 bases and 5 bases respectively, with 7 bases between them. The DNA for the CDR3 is TGTGCCAGCAGTGCGCCGCATAATTCACCCCTCCACTTT. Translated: CASSAPHNSPLHF.

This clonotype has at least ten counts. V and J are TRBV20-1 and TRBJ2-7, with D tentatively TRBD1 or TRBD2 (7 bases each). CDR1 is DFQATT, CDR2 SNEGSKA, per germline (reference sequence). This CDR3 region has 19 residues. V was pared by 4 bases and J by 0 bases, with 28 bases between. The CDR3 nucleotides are TGCAGTGCTACGCCTATTGGGGCAGGGGGAGGGAGGAGCTCCTACGAGCAGTACTTC. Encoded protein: CSATPIGAGGGRSSYEQYF.

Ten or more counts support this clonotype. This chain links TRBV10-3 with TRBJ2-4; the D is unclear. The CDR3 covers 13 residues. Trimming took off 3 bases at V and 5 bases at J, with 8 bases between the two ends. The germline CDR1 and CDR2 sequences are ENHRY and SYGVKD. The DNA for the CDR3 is TGTGCCATCAGTGAAGGCGCGGAAAACATTCAGTACTTC. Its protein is CAISEGAENIQYF.

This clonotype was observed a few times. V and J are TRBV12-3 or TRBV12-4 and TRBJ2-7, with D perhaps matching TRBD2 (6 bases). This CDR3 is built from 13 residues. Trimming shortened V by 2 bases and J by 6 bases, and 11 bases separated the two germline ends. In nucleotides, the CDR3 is TGTGCCAGCAGTTTAAGGGACTTGGGCGAGCAGTACTTC. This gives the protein CASSLRDLGEQYF.

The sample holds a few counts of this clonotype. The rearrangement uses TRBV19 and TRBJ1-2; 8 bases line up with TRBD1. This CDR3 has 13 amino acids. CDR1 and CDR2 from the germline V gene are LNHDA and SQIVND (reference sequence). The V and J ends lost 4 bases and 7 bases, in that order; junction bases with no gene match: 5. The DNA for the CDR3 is TGTGCCAGTAGTACAACAGGGGGTGTTGGCTACACCTTC. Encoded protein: CASSTTGGVGYTF.

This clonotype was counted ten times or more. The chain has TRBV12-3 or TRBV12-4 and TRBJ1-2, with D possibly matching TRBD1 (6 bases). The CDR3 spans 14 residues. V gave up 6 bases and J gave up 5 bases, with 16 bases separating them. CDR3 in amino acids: CASSLRDTGYGYTF. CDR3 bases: TGTGCCAGCAGCCTGAGGGACACCGGATATGGCTACACCTTC.

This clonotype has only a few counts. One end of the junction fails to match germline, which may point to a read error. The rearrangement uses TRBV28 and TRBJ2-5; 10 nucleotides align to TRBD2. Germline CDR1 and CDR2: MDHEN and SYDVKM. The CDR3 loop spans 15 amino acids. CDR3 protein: CASSTSGASQETQCF. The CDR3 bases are TGTGCCAGCAGCACTAGCGGGGCCTCCCAAGAGACCCAGTGCTTC.

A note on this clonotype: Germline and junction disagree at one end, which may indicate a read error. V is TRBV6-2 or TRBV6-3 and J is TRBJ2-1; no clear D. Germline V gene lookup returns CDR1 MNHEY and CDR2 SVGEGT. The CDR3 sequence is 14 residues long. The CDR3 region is CASSDSNSYNEQFF. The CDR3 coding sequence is TGTGCCAGCAGTGACTCTAACTCCTACAATGAGCAGTTCTTC.

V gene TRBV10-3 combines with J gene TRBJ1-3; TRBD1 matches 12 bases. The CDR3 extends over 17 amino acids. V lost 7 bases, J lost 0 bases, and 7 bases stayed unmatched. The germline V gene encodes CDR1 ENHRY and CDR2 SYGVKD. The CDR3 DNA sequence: TGTGCCATCAAACCGGGACAGGGGGCTAGCTCTGGAAACACCATATATTTT. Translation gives CAIKPGQGASSGNTIYF.

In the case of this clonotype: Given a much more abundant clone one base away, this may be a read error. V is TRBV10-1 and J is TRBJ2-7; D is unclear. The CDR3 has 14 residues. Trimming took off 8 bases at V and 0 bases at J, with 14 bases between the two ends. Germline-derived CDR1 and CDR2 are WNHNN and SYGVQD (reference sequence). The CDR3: CASGAWKSSYEQYF. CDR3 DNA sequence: TGCGCCAGCGGTGCGTGGAAGAGCTCCTACGAGCAGTACTTC.

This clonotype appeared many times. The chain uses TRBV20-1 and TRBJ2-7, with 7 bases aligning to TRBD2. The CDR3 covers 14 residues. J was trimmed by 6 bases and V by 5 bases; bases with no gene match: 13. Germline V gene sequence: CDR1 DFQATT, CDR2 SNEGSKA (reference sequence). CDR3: CSAPRDYHSGEQYF. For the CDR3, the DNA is TGCAGTGCTCCCCGGGACTACCATTCTGGCGAGCAGTACTTC.

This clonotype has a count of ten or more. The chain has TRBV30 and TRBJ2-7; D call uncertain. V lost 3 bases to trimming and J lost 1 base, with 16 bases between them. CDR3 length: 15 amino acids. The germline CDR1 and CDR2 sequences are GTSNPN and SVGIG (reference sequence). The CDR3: CAWSSAARYSYEQYF. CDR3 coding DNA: TGTGCCTGGAGCTCAGCTGCCAGGTATTCCTACGAGCAGTACTTC.

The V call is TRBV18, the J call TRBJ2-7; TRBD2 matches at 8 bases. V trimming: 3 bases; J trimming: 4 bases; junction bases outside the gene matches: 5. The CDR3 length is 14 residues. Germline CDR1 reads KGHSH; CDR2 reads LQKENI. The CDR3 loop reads CASSPGLEEYEQYF. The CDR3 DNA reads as TGTGCCAGCTCACCGGGACTAGAAGAATACGAGCAGTACTTC.

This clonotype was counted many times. This CDR3 is CASRRVTRTYEQYF. CDR3 DNA sequence: TGTGCCAGCAGAAGAGTTACACGGACCTACGAGCAGTACTTC. The chain recombines TRBV11-2 with TRBJ2-7; D not resolved. V was shortened by 6 bases and J by 2 bases, with 14 bases between the two germline ends. Germline-derived CDR1 and CDR2 are SGHAT and FQNNGV. The CDR3 contains 14 residues.

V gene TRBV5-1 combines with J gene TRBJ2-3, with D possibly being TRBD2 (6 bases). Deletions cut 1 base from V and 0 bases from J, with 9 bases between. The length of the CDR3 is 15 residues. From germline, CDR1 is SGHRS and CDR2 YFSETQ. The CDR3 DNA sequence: TGCGCCAGCAGCTTGTTTGGGGGGAGCACAGATACGCAGTATTTT. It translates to CASSLFGGSTDTQYF.

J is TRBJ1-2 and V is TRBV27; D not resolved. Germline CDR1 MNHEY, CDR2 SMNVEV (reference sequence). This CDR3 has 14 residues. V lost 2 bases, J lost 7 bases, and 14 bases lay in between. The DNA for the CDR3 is TGTGCCAGCAGTTTACAACAAGATGCGGTTGGCTACACCTTC. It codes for CASSLQQDAVGYTF.

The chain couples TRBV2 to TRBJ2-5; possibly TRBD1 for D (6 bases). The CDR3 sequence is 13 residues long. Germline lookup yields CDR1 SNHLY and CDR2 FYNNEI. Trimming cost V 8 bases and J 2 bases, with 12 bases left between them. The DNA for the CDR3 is TGTGCCAGCTACCGGACAGTTCAAGAGACCCAGTACTTC. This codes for CASYRTVQETQYF.

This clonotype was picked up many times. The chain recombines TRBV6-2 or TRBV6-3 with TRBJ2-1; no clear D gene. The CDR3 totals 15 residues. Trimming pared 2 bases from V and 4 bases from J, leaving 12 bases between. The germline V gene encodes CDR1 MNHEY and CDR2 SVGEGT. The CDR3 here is CASSYVGRLYNEQFF. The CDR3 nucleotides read TGTGCCAGCAGTTACGTGGGCCGTCTTTACAATGAGCAGTTCTTC.

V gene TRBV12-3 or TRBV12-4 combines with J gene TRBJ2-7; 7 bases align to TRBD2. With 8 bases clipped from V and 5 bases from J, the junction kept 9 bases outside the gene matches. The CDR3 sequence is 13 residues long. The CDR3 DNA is TGTGCCAGCTTAGGGAGGGGAGCCCACGAGCAGTACTTC. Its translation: CASLGRGAHEQYF.

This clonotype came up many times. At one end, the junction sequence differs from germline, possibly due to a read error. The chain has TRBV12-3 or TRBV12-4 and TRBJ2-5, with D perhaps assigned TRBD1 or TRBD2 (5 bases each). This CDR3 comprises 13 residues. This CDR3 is CASGGRYQEAQYF. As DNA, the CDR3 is TGTGCCAGCGGGGGACGGTACCAAGAGGCCCAGTACTTC.